This TCR beta chain was retrieved from a study of blood T cell repertoires in COVID-19. Study-wide context: Researchers got acute and convalescent COVID-19 samples from the United States, Italy and Spain.

This CDR3 has 14 amino acids. V dropped 5 bases and J dropped 1; count of bases not matched to a gene: 7. From germline, CDR1 is GTSNPN and CDR2 SVGIG (reference sequence). Sequencing was performed with immunoSEQ multiplex PCR; in TCRdb, only in-frame clones are kept and a portion is missing. The sample records roughly 230,000 clones, approximately 84% being singletons. Enrollees, roughly 18 to 95 years old, lived in some 24 US areas. Cohort placement rested on clinical history that participants reported themselves. The source of this sequence is a woman in her 50s who had been exposed to COVID-19. The rearrangement links TRBV30 to TRBJ1-2; 7 nucleotides align to TRBD1. Sequencing was performed on PBMCs or T cells enriched from blood (not recorded which). The CDR3 coding sequence is TGTGCCTGGGAACAGGGGCTGCGTAACTATGGCTACACCTTC. Protein product: CAWEQGLRNYGYTF.